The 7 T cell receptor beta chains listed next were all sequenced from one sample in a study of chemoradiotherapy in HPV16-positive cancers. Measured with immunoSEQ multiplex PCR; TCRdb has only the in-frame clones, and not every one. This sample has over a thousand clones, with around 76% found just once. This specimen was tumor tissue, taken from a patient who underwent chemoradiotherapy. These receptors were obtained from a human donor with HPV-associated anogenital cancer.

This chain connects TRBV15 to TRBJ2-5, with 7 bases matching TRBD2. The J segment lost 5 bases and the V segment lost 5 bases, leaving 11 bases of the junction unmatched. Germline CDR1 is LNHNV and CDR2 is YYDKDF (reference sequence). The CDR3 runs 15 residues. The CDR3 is CATSSRTSSGETQYF. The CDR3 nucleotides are TGTGCCACCAGCTCACGGACTAGTTCCGGTGAGACCCAGTACTTC.

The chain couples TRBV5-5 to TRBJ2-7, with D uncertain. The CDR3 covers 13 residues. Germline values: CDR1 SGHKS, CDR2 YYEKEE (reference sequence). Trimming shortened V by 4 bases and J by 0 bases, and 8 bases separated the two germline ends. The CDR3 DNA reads TGTGCCAGCAGCCCGCTCGTCTCCTACGAGCAGTACTTC. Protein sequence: CASSPLVSYEQYF.

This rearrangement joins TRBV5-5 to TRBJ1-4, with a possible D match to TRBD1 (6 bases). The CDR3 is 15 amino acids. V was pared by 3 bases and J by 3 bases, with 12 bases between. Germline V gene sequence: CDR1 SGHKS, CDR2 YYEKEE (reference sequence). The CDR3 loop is CASSSYRDSNEKLFF. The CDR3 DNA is TGTGCCAGCAGCTCATACAGGGATTCTAATGAAAAACTGTTTTTT.

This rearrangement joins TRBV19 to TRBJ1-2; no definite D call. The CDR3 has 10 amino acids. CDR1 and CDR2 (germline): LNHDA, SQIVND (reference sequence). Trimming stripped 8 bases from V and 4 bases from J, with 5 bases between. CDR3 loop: CASGVYGYTF. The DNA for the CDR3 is TGTGCCAGTGGGGTCTATGGCTACACCTTC.

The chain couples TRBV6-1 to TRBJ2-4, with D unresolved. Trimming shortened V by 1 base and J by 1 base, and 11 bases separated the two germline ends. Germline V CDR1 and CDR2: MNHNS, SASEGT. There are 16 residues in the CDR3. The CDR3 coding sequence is TGTGCCAGCAGTGAAGGATCGACCGGGGCCAAAAACATTCAGTACTTC. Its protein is CASSEGSTGAKNIQYF.

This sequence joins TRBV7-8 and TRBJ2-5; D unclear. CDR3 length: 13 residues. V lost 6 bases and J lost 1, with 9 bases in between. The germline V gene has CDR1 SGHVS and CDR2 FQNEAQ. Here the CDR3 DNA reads TGTGCCAGCAGGGGTTACCCCCAAGAGACCCAGTACTTC. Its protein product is CASRGYPQETQYF.

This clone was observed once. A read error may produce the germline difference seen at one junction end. The chain's CDR3 is CASTVPGGPVLDF. The CDR3 nucleotides read TGTGCCAGCACCGTTCCGGGGGGACCAGTCTTGGATTTT. The chain joins TRBV28 to TRBJ2-3, with 7 bases aligning to TRBD2. The CDR3 contains 13 residues. Germline CDR1 reads MDHEN; CDR2 reads SYDVKM.